This T cell receptor (beta chain) comes out of a study of PD-L1 blockade in urothelial cancer. The wider study: A median of approximately 150,000 T cells was found in the blood samples.

Libraries were prepared by immunoSEQ multiplex PCR; TCRdb keeps only in-frame clonotypes and omits some of them. The sample has nearly 45,000 clones, 88% seen once. Time point given: pretreatment peripheral blood. This clone was recorded only once. Looked up from germline, CDR1 is SNHLY and CDR2 is FYNNEI. V lost 0 bases, J lost 7 bases, and 12 bases lay in between. The CDR3 totals 14 residues. The specimen comprised PBMCs, sampled around atezolizumab (anti-PD-L1) treatment. The chain uses TRBV2 and TRBJ2-5; unclear D gene. This TCR came from a donor aged 40 or older with urothelial cancer. The CDR3 nucleotides are TGTGCCAGCAGTGAAGCGAGCGAAGTCGGGACCCAGTACTTC. Protein product: CASSEASEVGTQYF.